This T cell receptor beta chain comes out of a study of blood T cell repertoires in COVID-19. Only in-frame clones appear in the TCRdb table, and some are missing; sequencing was by immunoSEQ multiplex PCR. This table holds roughly 120,000 clones, more than 75% found once. This CDR3 region has 15 residues. Germline V gives CDR1 LGHDT, CDR2 YNNKEL (reference sequence). V shed 1 base, J shed 3 bases, and the junction held 4 bases outside the gene matches. The sample comprised peripheral blood. J is TRBJ2-7 and V is TRBV3-1 (or the pseudogene TRBV3-2), with TRBD1 matching 9 bases. The receptor's source is a human donor in a cohort sampled during active COVID-19. The CDR3 sequence is CASSQGGTGIYEQYF. CDR3 DNA: TGTGCCAGCAGCCAAGGCGGGACAGGGATCTACGAGCAGTACTTC.